Below are 10 T cell receptor beta chains sequenced from a single sample in a study of prognosis after radiotherapy for stage I lung cancer. Template was genomic DNA; TCR beta CDR3 amplified in two multiplex PCR rounds. Round-one PCR had primers specific to each TRBV and TRBJ gene. TCRdb fed the multiplex PCR reads into MiXCR, producing one record per CDR3 protein. Among more than 11,000 distinct CDR3 sequences listed, roughly 29% were seen once. The specimen comprised PBMCs, sampled before or after stereotactic body radiation therapy (not recorded which). These receptors were taken from a donor at least 50 years old with non-small cell lung cancer.

This clonotype was recorded at least ten times. The chain couples TRBV9 to TRBJ2-1; 14 bases are a match to TRBD2. CDR3 size: 17 residues. Per germline, CDR1 SGDLS and CDR2 YYNGEE. The J segment lost 8 bases and the V segment lost 0 bases, leaving 7 bases of the junction unmatched. CDR3 DNA: TGTGCCAGCAGCGTAGGTTCCGGGACTAGCGGGAGCGATGAGCAGTTCTTC. Translating gives CASSVGSGTSGSDEQFF. Combining the CDR3 with reference TRBV9 and TRBJ2-1 gives the whole variable domain DSGVTQTPKHLITATGQRVTLRCSPRSGDLSVYWYQQSLDQGLQFLIQYYNGEERAKGNILERFSAQQFPDLHSELNLSSLELGDSALYFCASSVGSGTSGSDEQFFGPGTRLTVL.

This clonotype was seen a few times. A far larger clone is one base from this, pointing to a likely read error. V is TRBV7-9 and J is TRBJ1-1; D remains unclear. Between the trimmed V and J ends, which lost 2 bases and 7 bases, there was a span of 14 bases. The CDR3 is made up of 14 amino acids. The germline gives CDR1 SEHNR, CDR2 FQNEAQ (reference sequence). DNA of the CDR3: TGTGCCAGCAGCTTAAGGCGGCATGGGGATGAAGCTTTCTTT. It translates to CASSLRRHGDEAFF.

At least ten counts were recorded for this clonotype. V usage is TRBV19 and J usage is TRBJ2-2; 8 bases agree with TRBD1. Germline values: CDR1 LNHDA, CDR2 SQIVND (reference sequence). The V segment lost 7 bases and the J segment 4 bases; nucleotides outside the gene matches: 5. This CDR3 has 14 amino acids. CDR3 DNA: TGTGCCAGTACAGGGGGCGAGGGCACCGGGGAGCTGTTTTTT. Its translation is CASTGGEGTGELFF. The variable domain in full, completed from reference TRBV19 and TRBJ2-2, reads DGGITQSPKYLFRKEGQNVTLSCEQNLNHDAMYWYRQDPGQGLRLIYYSQIVNDFQKGDIAEGYSVSREKKESFPLTVTSAQKNPTAFYLCASTGGEGTGELFFGEGSRLTVL.

A word on this clonotype: A junction end diverges from the germline sequence, so it may reflect a read error. The chain is built from TRBV28 and TRBJ1-2; no clear D gene. Germline assignment: CDR1 MDHEN and CDR2 SYDVKM. The CDR3 totals 14 residues. This chain's CDR3 is CASVPLRAEYGYNF. The CDR3, as DNA: TGTGCCAGCGTCCCCCTCCGGGCAGAATATGGCTACAACTTC.

Many counts were recorded for this clonotype. J is TRBJ1-3 and V is TRBV27; TRBD1 might be the D (6 bases). V gave up 5 bases and J gave up 5 bases, with 13 bases separating them. The CDR3 loop spans 14 amino acids. Germline loops: CDR1 MNHEY, CDR2 SMNVEV (reference sequence). CDR3 DNA sequence: TGTGCCAGCAGTCCGTCTGGGGGCAGAAACACCATATATTTT. Encoded protein: CASSPSGGRNTIYF.

This clonotype showed up many times. V and J are TRBV9 and TRBJ1-3; 7 nucleotides agree with TRBD1. Germline values: CDR1 SGDLS, CDR2 YYNGEE. The V gene end was trimmed by 3 bases and the J gene end by 1 base; junction bases not matched to a gene: 1. This CDR3 comprises 14 residues. The CDR3 DNA sequence: TGTGCCAGCAGCGAGGGGGCTTCTGGAAACACCATATATTTT. Its translation is CASSEGASGNTIYF.

Concerning this clonotype itself: Since a far larger clone is one base different, this is likely a read error. This sequence joins TRBV7-3 and TRBJ2-3; D is undetermined. The CDR3 covers 13 residues. Germline loops: CDR1 SGHTA, CDR2 FQGTGA. V was trimmed by 9 bases and J by 5 bases, leaving 15 bases between them. CDR3 sequence (DNA): TGTGCCAGTAGTATCATAGGGAAAGATACGCAGTATTTT. Its translation is CASSIIGKDTQYF.

V is TRBV25-1 and J is TRBJ2-6, with 8 bases aligning to TRBD1. This CDR3 is 19 amino acids long. The V and J ends lost 3 bases and 0 bases, in that order; junction bases with no gene match: 10. Germline assignment: CDR1 MGHDK and CDR2 SYGVNS. CDR3 sequence reads: CASSDWQGAARSGANVLTF. As DNA, the CDR3 is TGTGCCAGCAGTGACTGGCAGGGGGCGGCCCGCTCTGGGGCCAACGTCCTGACTTTC. Full variable domain (missing parts from reference TRBV25-1 and TRBJ2-6): EADIYQTPRYLVIGTGKKITLECSQTMGHDKMYWYQQDPGMELHLIHYSYGVNSTEKGDLSSESTVSRIRTEHFPLTLESARPSHTSQYLCASSDWQGAARSGANVLTFGAGSRLTVL.

This clonotype is deemed medium-sized. The J gene is TRBJ1-4, the V gene TRBV15; the D is unclear. Trimming took off 6 bases at V and 7 bases at J, with 15 bases between the two ends. The CDR3 is made up of 14 amino acids. The germline gives CDR1 LNHNV, CDR2 YYDKDF (reference sequence). CDR3 sequence: CATSGRRTGEKLFF. CDR3 DNA: TGTGCCACCAGTGGTAGAAGGACTGGTGAAAAACTGTTTTTT. Supplemented by reference TRBV15 and TRBJ1-4, the full variable domain reads DAMVIQNPRYQVTQFGKPVTLSCSQTLNHNVMYWYQQKSSQAPKLLFHYYDKDFNNEADTPDNFQSRRPNTSFCFLDIRSPGLGDTAMYLCATSGRRTGEKLFFGSGTQLSVL.

This clonotype was detected ten times or more. The chain couples TRBV4-2 to TRBJ2-7; 13 bases fit TRBD2. Germline V CDR1 and CDR2: LGHNA, YNFKEQ. The CDR3 consists of 15 residues. The trim removed 1 base at V and 5 bases at J, leaving 2 bases unmatched. CDR3 protein: CASSQVGLAGDEQYF. Written as DNA, the CDR3 is TGTGCCAGCAGCCAAGTAGGACTAGCGGGAGACGAGCAGTACTTC.